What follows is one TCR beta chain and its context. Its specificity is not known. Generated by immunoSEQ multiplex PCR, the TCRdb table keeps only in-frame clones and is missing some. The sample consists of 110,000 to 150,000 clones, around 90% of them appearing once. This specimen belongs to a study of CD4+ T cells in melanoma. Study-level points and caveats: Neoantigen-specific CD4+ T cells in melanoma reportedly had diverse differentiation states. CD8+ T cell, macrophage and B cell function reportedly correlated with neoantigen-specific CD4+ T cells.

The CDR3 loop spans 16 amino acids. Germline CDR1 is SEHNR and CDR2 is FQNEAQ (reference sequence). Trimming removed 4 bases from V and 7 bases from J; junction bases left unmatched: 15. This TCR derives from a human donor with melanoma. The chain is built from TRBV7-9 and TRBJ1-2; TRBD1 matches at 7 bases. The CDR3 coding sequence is TGTGCCAGCAGCTCCCCTCTGAGTAGACAGGGAAGTGGCTACACCTTC. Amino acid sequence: CASSSPLSRQGSGYTF. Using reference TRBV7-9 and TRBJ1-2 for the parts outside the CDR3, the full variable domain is DTGVSQNPRHKITKRGQNVTFRCDPISEHNRLYWYRQTLGQGPEFLTYFQNEAQLEKSRLLSDRFSAERPKGSFSTLEIQRTEQGDSAMYLCASSSPLSRQGSGYTFGSGTRLTVV.